The 25 T cell receptor beta chains reported below all come from one sample, sequenced in a study of T cells in localized non-small cell lung cancer. TCRdb's table, derived via immunoSEQ multiplex PCR, lists solely in-frame clones and lacks some. The sample includes 50,000 to 70,000 clones, 80% to 95% of them seen just once. This specimen was peripheral blood, taken before any cancer treatment. The receptors come from a man aged 35 to 69 with stage I lung adenocarcinoma.

This sequence joins TRBV5-1 and TRBJ2-7; TRBD2 matches at 7 bases. CDR1 and CDR2 from the germline V gene are SGHRS and YFSETQ. The V gene end was trimmed by 0 bases and the J gene end by 7 bases; junction bases not matched to a gene: 19. The CDR3 consists of 18 residues. The CDR3 region has the DNA TGCGCCAGCAGCTTGGTTGTCTCGGGCGGGAGAGGGGCCGGTGAGCAGTACTTC. Amino acid sequence: CASSLVVSGGRGAGEQYF.

This sequence joins TRBV6-1 and TRBJ2-1; D is possibly TRBD1 (6 bases). Germline V CDR1 and CDR2: MNHNS, SASEGT. This CDR3 spans 13 amino acids. Trimming removed 2 bases from V and 10 bases from J, with 12 bases in between. The CDR3 loop reads CASSETHDREQFF. The CDR3 region has the DNA TGTGCCAGCAGTGAAACGCACGACAGGGAGCAGTTCTTC.

The chain couples TRBV7-2 to TRBJ2-1; 7 bases are a match to TRBD2. The V gene end was trimmed by 4 bases and the J gene end by 0 bases; junction bases not matched to a gene: 6. The CDR3 loop spans 16 amino acids. CDR1 is SGHTA, CDR2 FQGNSA, per germline. The CDR3 DNA is TGTGCCAGCAGCTCCATCAGCGGGATCTCCTACAATGAGCAGTTCTTC. Its translation is CASSSISGISYNEQFF.

The V gene is TRBV7-2, the J gene TRBJ2-1; the match to TRBD2 covers 8 bases. Trimming removed 0 bases from V and 9 bases from J; junction bases left unmatched: 7. CDR1 and CDR2 from the germline V gene are SGHTA and FQGNSA. CDR3 length: 15 residues. The CDR3: CASSLAPGLGGEQFF. The DNA of the CDR3 is TGTGCCAGCAGCTTAGCCCCGGGACTAGGGGGTGAGCAGTTCTTC.

This clone has just one count. This rearrangement joins TRBV5-6 to TRBJ2-5; TRBD1 aligns across 11 bases. The CDR3 loop spans 16 amino acids. CDR1 SGHDT and CDR2 YYEEEE come from the germline V gene. The V gene end was trimmed by 4 bases and the J gene end by 7 bases; junction bases not matched to a gene: 12. CDR3 nucleotide sequence: TGTGCCAGCAGCCCGGGGACAGGGGGAGGTTTTGGGACCCAGTACTTC. Translated, it gives CASSPGTGGGFGTQYF.

This clone was counted once. The V and J genes are TRBV14 and TRBJ1-1; maybe TRBD1 (5 bases). This CDR3 has 14 residues. Germline CDR1 SGHDN, CDR2 FVKESK. Trimming stripped 5 bases from V and 5 bases from J, with 15 bases between. The CDR3 loop is CASSSRDSVTEAFF. The CDR3 DNA is TGTGCCAGCAGCAGTAGGGACTCCGTTACTGAAGCTTTCTTT.

The V and J genes are TRBV7-9 and TRBJ2-7; 11 bases align to TRBD1. The CDR3 is 17 amino acids. The ends lost 3 bases at V and 2 bases at J; junction bases unmatched: 9. Germline CDR1 reads SEHNR; CDR2 reads FQNEAQ (reference sequence). The CDR3 DNA sequence: TGTGCCAGCAGCTTCCCCGGCAGGGGACAGGGGGCCTACGAGCAGTACTTC. The encoded protein is CASSFPGRGQGAYEQYF.

V and J are TRBV30 and TRBJ2-7; D is uncertain. Per the germline V gene, CDR1 is GTSNPN and CDR2 is SVGIG (reference sequence). Trimming stripped 1 base from V and 1 base from J, with 8 bases between. The CDR3 covers 13 residues. CDR3 bases: TGTGCCTGGAGTGCCAGCCCATCCTACGAGCAGTACTTC. Its translation: CAWSASPSYEQYF.

In its sample, this clone was seen a few times. The chain links TRBV5-1 to TRBJ2-3, with 7 bases identical to TRBD1. The ends lost 4 bases at V and 5 bases at J; junction bases unmatched: 13. Germline lookup yields CDR1 SGHRS and CDR2 YFSETQ. This CDR3 is built from 16 residues. The CDR3: CASSQGTVHAGDTQYF. CDR3 in DNA: TGCGCCAGCAGCCAAGGGACAGTTCACGCGGGAGATACGCAGTATTTT.

Comment on this clone: The sample contains more than one DNA sequence encoding this CDR3. The chain couples TRBV30 to TRBJ2-7, with 7 bases aligning to TRBD1. The CDR3 covers 13 residues. Germline CDR1 reads GTSNPN; CDR2 reads SVGIG (reference sequence). V was pared by 0 bases and J by 5 bases, with 4 bases of the junction left unmatched. Here the CDR3 reads CAWSVLGGHEQYF. CDR3 DNA: TGTGCCTGGAGTGTTTTAGGGGGCCACGAGCAGTACTTC.

This chain uses TRBV6-5 with TRBJ1-1, with a tentative D call TRBD1 (5 bases). Germline-derived CDR1 and CDR2 are MNHEY and SVGAGI. The germline V and J ends were trimmed by 5 bases and 8 bases, with 12 bases remaining between them. This CDR3 is built from 12 residues. CDR3 region: CASSPREGEAFF. The CDR3 region has the DNA TGTGCCAGCAGTCCGAGGGAGGGGGAAGCTTTCTTT.

This chain joins TRBV4-2 and TRBJ2-7; 10 bases match TRBD2. The CDR3 length is 16 residues. CDR1 and CDR2 (germline): LGHNA, YNFKEQ. V dropped 2 bases and J dropped 6; count of bases not matched to a gene: 10. The CDR3 DNA reads TGTGCCAGCAGCCAATCCCGGGTAGCGGGAGGCGTCGAGCAGTACTTC. The encoded protein is CASSQSRVAGGVEQYF.

The chain couples TRBV6-1 to TRBJ2-3; perhaps TRBD2 as D (6 bases). The germline gives CDR1 MNHNS, CDR2 SASEGT. V lost 0 bases to trimming and J lost 6 bases, with 10 bases between them. The CDR3 is 14 residues long. CDR3 region: CASSEAAGPDTQYF. The CDR3 DNA follows: TGTGCCAGCAGTGAAGCCGCGGGACCGGATACGCAGTATTTT.

This sequence joins TRBV6-6 and TRBJ1-1; TRBD1 matches 7 bases. After removal of 0 bases from V and 1 base from J, the junction contained 2 bases not matched to a gene. CDR1 is MNHNY, CDR2 SVGAGI, per germline (reference sequence). CDR3 size: 15 residues. CDR3 residues: CASSYSDRANTEAFF. CDR3 nucleotide sequence: TGTGCCAGCAGTTACTCCGACAGGGCGAACACTGAAGCTTTCTTT.

The chain has TRBV7-9 and TRBJ2-2; the D gene is possibly TRBD2 (6 bases). The CDR3 is 15 amino acids. Germline CDR1 and CDR2: SEHNR and FQNEAQ (reference sequence). Trimming pared 4 bases from V and 6 bases from J, leaving 15 bases between. The CDR3 nucleotides are TGTGCCAGCAGCTCAGGAGTGGGAGGCCCCGGGGAGCTGTTTTTT. Its protein is CASSSGVGGPGELFF.

The chain joins TRBV11-2 to TRBJ2-7, with TRBD2 identical over 8 bases. The V segment lost 5 bases and the J segment 5 bases; nucleotides outside the gene matches: 5. CDR1 is SGHAT and CDR2 is FQNNGV in the germline V gene. The CDR3 is 13 residues long. The CDR3 sequence is CASSKTSVHEQYF. The CDR3 DNA follows: TGTGCCAGCAGCAAGACTAGCGTTCACGAGCAGTACTTC.

The chain recombines TRBV5-1 with TRBJ2-1; maybe TRBD1 (6 bases). This CDR3 contains 14 residues. In germline, CDR1 is SGHRS, CDR2 YFSETQ. The germline V and J ends were trimmed by 3 bases and 8 bases, with 15 bases remaining between them. In DNA, the CDR3 is TGCGCCAGCAGCTCAGGGGAGCGTGTCGATGAGCAGTTCTTC. Encoded protein: CASSSGERVDEQFF.

The chain couples TRBV9 to TRBJ2-5; 8 bases match TRBD2. In germline, CDR1 is SGDLS, CDR2 YYNGEE. CDR3 length: 16 amino acids. V was pared by 4 bases and J by 3 bases, with 11 bases of the junction left unmatched. CDR3: CASSLGPGGGEETQYF. The CDR3 DNA reads as TGTGCCAGCAGCCTCGGCCCGGGAGGGGGAGAAGAGACCCAGTACTTC.

The J gene is TRBJ2-7, the V gene TRBV12-5; 8 bases map to TRBD2. The V gene end was trimmed by 4 bases and the J gene end by 0 bases; junction bases not matched to a gene: 8. This CDR3 contains 16 residues. Germline CDR1 is LGHNT and CDR2 is FRNRAP. CDR3 sequence reads: CASGYPLAASSYEQYF. The DNA of the CDR3 is TGTGCTAGTGGTTATCCACTAGCGGCCAGCTCCTACGAGCAGTACTTC.

This chain links TRBV6-6 with TRBJ2-3; 8 bases agree with TRBD1. Germline V gene lookup returns CDR1 MNHNY and CDR2 SVGAGI (reference sequence). The CDR3 is 16 residues long. V lost 2 bases, J lost 5 bases, and 9 bases stayed unmatched. The CDR3 is CASSYPPTGAVDTQYF. The DNA of the CDR3 is TGTGCCAGCAGTTACCCTCCGACAGGGGCCGTAGATACGCAGTATTTT.

J is TRBJ2-7 and V is TRBV7-2; no firm D call. The V and J ends lost 6 bases and 3 bases respectively, with 12 bases between them. The CDR3 sequence is 13 residues long. Per germline, CDR1 SGHTA and CDR2 FQGNSA. As DNA, the CDR3 is TGTGCCAGCAGTTCTTCCCCCGGCTACGAGCAGTACTTC. Protein: CASSSSPGYEQYF. The full variable domain, completed using reference TRBV7-2 and TRBJ2-7, is GAGVSQSPSNKVTEKGKDVELRCDPISGHTALYWYRQSLGQGLEFLIYFQGNSAPDKSGLPSDRFSAERTGGSVSTLTIQRTQQEDSAVYLCASSSSPGYEQYFGPGTRLTVT.

The V and J genes are TRBV15 and TRBJ2-1, with a tentative D call TRBD1 (6 bases). This CDR3 has 14 amino acids. With 2 bases removed from V and 8 bases from J, the gap between germline ends came to 13 bases. The germline V gene encodes CDR1 LNHNV and CDR2 YYDKDF (reference sequence). The chain's CDR3 is CATSRTDSTDEQFF. The CDR3, as DNA: TGTGCCACCAGCAGAACGGACAGTACGGATGAGCAGTTCTTC.

The chain joins TRBV13 to TRBJ2-1, with 8 nucleotides matching TRBD2. CDR3 length: 20 amino acids. Germline V gene lookup returns CDR1 PRHDT and CDR2 FYEKMQ (reference sequence). The ends lost 1 base at V and 3 bases at J; junction bases unmatched: 17. In DNA form, the CDR3 reads TGTGCCAGCAGCTTAGCGGGGTTAGGAACTAGCGGAAAGAGCTACAATGAGCAGTTCTTC. It encodes CASSLAGLGTSGKSYNEQFF.

The genes are TRBV2 and TRBJ2-3; no clear D gene. Germline V gene data show CDR1 as SNHLY and CDR2 as FYNNEI. This CDR3 has 14 amino acids. V lost 5 bases and J 1 base, leaving 10 bases between the germline ends. CDR3 protein: CASSPEARTDTQYF. For the CDR3, the DNA is TGTGCCAGCAGTCCCGAAGCCCGCACAGATACGCAGTATTTT.

This clone was detected a few times. The chain employs TRBV6-5 and TRBJ1-5; tentative D call: TRBD1 (6 bases). The CDR3 sequence is 15 residues long. Deletions cut 5 bases from V and 2 bases from J, with 13 bases between. CDR1 and CDR2 (germline): MNHEY, SVGAGI. CDR3 protein: CASSVTGSGNQPQHF. Written as DNA, the CDR3 is TGTGCCAGCAGTGTCACAGGGTCTGGCAATCAGCCCCAGCATTTT.